These T cell receptor beta chains were read from a single sample in a study of blood T cell repertoires in COVID-19. Assay: immunoSEQ multiplex PCR; the TCRdb copy retains only in-frame clones and omits some. In the table there are around 110,000 clones, approximately 87% of which are singletons. Sequenced: peripheral blood. Receptors were obtained from a man younger than 45 with acute or convalescent COVID-19. Each CDR3 is given with its conserved first and last residue. The order of the fields is J gene, V gene, D gene, clone size, CDR3 protein, CDR3 DNA. A D gene is named only where the DNA matches it firmly. Clone size appears in some rows only: once, few, many, or a class for an expanded clone.

TRBJ2-7 TRBV7-2 TRBD2 NA CASRLGLFSEQYF TGTGCCAGCAGACTGGGACTATTTAGCGAGCAGTACTTC
TRBJ2-7 TRBV7-2 TRBD1 few CASSMDRGPYEQYF TGTGCCAGCAGTATGGACAGGGGGCCATACGAGCAGTACTTC
TRBJ2-7 TRBV19 TRBD1 NA CASKGQGAYEQYF TGTGCCAGTAAAGGACAGGGGGCCTACGAGCAGTACTTC
TRBJ1-3 TRBV4-1 TRBD1 NA CASSQYLDRGGNTIYF TGCGCCAGCAGCCAATACCTGGACAGGGGCGGAAACACCATATATTTT
TRBJ1-2 TRBV5-1 NA NA CASSLAGGLGYGYTF TGCGCCAGCAGCTTGGCTGGGGGGTTGGGCTATGGCTACACCTTC
TRBJ2-3 TRBV11-2 TRBD2 once CASSSVAGGPPDTQYF TGTGCCAGCAGCTCTGTAGCGGGAGGGCCACCAGATACGCAGTATTTT
TRBJ2-3 TRBV27 TRBD1 NA CASSLNRGTADTQYF TGTGCCAGCAGTTTAAACAGGGGAACGGCAGATACGCAGTATTTT
TRBJ1-2 TRBV6-5 TRBD1 NA CASRSTGAGNYGYTF TGTGCCAGCAGATCGACAGGGGCAGGCAACTATGGCTACACCTTC
TRBJ1-6 TRBV14 TRBD1 NA CASSPRDRANSPLHF TGTGCCAGCAGCCCACGGGACAGGGCTAATTCACCCCTCCACTTT
TRBJ1-6 TRBV2 NA NA CASTLRRGGVNSPLHF TGTGCCAGCACCTTACGACGGGGGGGAGTGAATTCACCCCTCCACTTT
TRBJ2-3 TRBV7-2 TRBD2 NA CASSLSGGTDTQYF TGTGCCAGCAGCTTAAGCGGGGGCACAGATACGCAGTATTTT
TRBJ2-1 TRBV6-4 TRBD2 NA CASSSQAGAGGEQFF TGTGCCAGCAGTTCCCAAGCGGGGGCCGGGGGTGAGCAGTTCTTC
TRBJ1-1 TRBV6-1 NA NA CASSDARVMGTEAFF TGTGCCAGCAGTGATGCCAGGGTAATGGGCACTGAAGCTTTCTTT
TRBJ1-3 TRBV4-1 NA NA CASSQNADSGNTIYF TGCGCCAGCAGCCAGAACGCGGACTCTGGAAACACCATATATTTT
TRBJ2-3 TRBV3-1/TRBV3-2 TRBD1 NA CASSQTGQGTDTQYF TGTGCCAGCAGCCAAACGGGACAGGGTACAGATACGCAGTATTTT
TRBJ2-5 TRBV29-1 NA NA CSAAGGGAGETQYF TGCAGCGCAGCTGGGGGGGGCGCGGGAGAGACCCAGTACTTC
TRBJ2-7 TRBV19 NA NA CASSSLGVEQYF TGTGCCAGTAGTTCCCTCGGGGTTGAGCAGTACTTC
TRBJ2-4 TRBV10-3 TRBD2 NA CAISGGLGMDIQYF TGTGCCATCAGTGGGGGACTAGGGATGGACATTCAGTACTTC
TRBJ1-1 TRBV3-1/TRBV3-2 TRBD1 few CASSPDRATEAFF TGTGCCAGCAGCCCGGACAGGGCCACTGAAGCTTTCTTT
TRBJ1-2 TRBV27 NA NA CASSLSSYYGYTF TGTGCCAGCAGTTTATCGAGCTACTATGGCTACACCTTC
TRBJ1-3 TRBV11-2 NA NA CASSFPRSNSGNTIYF TGTGCCAGCAGCTTCCCGCGGTCAAACTCTGGAAACACCATATATTTT
TRBJ2-6 TRBV18 TRBD2 NA CASSSGLAGVSVSGANVLTF TGTGCCAGCTCCTCCGGACTAGCGGGAGTGAGTGTCTCTGGGGCCAACGTCCTGACTTTC
TRBJ2-5 TRBV13 NA NA CASSFLAVGTQYF TGTGCCAGCAGCTTTCTGGCGGTGGGGACCCAGTACTTC
TRBJ1-1 TRBV7-9 TRBD1 NA CAITPGFGQGGPNTEAFF TGTGCCATCACACCGGGTTTCGGACAGGGTGGGCCTAACACTGAAGCTTTCTTT
TRBJ2-5 TRBV11-2 TRBD2 NA CASSRNNGGGETQYF TGTGCCAGCAGCCGTAACAACGGCGGGGGGGAGACCCAGTACTTC
TRBJ2-3 TRBV7-2 NA few CASSLAGEPTDTQYF TGTGCCAGCAGCTTAGCAGGGGAACCCACAGATACGCAGTATTTT
TRBJ2-3 TRBV7-7 NA NA CASSLGGDRPGGPSTDTQYF TGTGCTAGCAGCTTAGGGGGGGACCGTCCCGGTGGGCCTAGCACAGATACGCAGTATTTT
TRBJ1-5 TRBV30 NA NA CAWSPRWGGNQPQHF TGTGCCTGGAGTCCCCGCTGGGGGGGGAATCAGCCCCAGCATTTT
TRBJ2-6 TRBV6-4 NA NA CASSGGDRSGANVLTF TGTGCCAGCAGTGGAGGAGATCGCTCTGGGGCCAACGTCCTGACTTTC
TRBJ1-2 TRBV11-2 NA NA CASSLEWTDRYGYTF TGTGCCAGCAGCTTAGAATGGACGGACAGATATGGCTACACCTTC
TRBJ2-1 TRBV11-1 NA NA CASSWANYNEQFF TGTGCCAGCAGCTGGGCGAACTACAATGAGCAGTTCTTC
TRBJ1-6 TRBV27 TRBD1 NA CASSLDRGNSPLHF TGTGCCAGCAGTTTAGACAGGGGGAATTCACCCCTCCACTTT
TRBJ2-2 TRBV11-2 NA NA CASGIGLSGTGELFF TGTGCCAGCGGCATTGGACTGTCGGGCACCGGGGAGCTGTTTTTT
TRBJ1-2 TRBV7-3 NA NA CASSPTGGAGYGYTF TGTGCCAGCAGCCCTACTGGGGGCGCAGGGTATGGCTACACCTTC
TRBJ2-5 TRBV27 TRBD1 NA CASSIFGTGGQTQYF TGTGCCAGCAGTATTTTTGGGACAGGGGGCCAGACCCAGTACTTC
TRBJ1-5 TRBV29-1 NA NA CSEGGAGVFNQPQHF TGCAGCGAAGGCGGAGCAGGGGTCTTCAATCAGCCCCAGCATTTT
TRBJ1-2 TRBV18 NA NA CASSPASQGTYGYTF TGTGCCAGCTCACCAGCCAGTCAGGGGACCTATGGCTACACCTTC
TRBJ1-4 TRBV7-2 NA NA CASSLVAGADEKLFF TGTGCCAGCAGCTTAGTTGCGGGCGCGGATGAAAAACTGTTTTTT
TRBJ2-5 TRBV5-4 TRBD2 NA CASSLAGLEVGTQYF TGTGCCAGCAGCTTGGCTGGACTAGAAGTAGGGACCCAGTACTTC
TRBJ1-6 TRBV7-3 TRBD1 once CASSLTGNNSPLHF TGTGCCAGCAGCTTGACAGGGAATAATTCACCCCTCCACTTT